This is a list of T cell receptor beta chains from one sample in a study of Ad26.COV2.S vaccination and SARS-CoV-2 variants. Sequencing was performed with immunoSEQ multiplex PCR; in TCRdb, only in-frame clones are kept and a portion is missing. Of around 380,000 clones listed, about 88% are singletons. This sample comprised peripheral blood, obtained in a trial of Ad26.COV2.S vaccine versus placebo. These receptors originate from a person aged 18-60 years who received the Ad26.COV2.S COVID-19 vaccine or a placebo. Both conserved end residues are part of each CDR3. The D gene is left open where the match is weak. The listing skips clone size in some rows; elsewhere it reads once, few, many or a size class.

j_call: TRBJ2-1
d_call: NA
clone_size: NA
v_call: TRBV18
cdr3_aa: CASSPPPPAEQFF
cdr3_nt: TGTGCCAGCTCACCACCTCCTCCAGCTGAGCAGTTCTTC

j_call: TRBJ2-1
d_call: TRBD2
clone_size: few
v_call: TRBV15
cdr3_aa: CATSRAQGLAQFF
cdr3_nt: TGTGCCACCAGCAGAGCGCAGGGACTAGCGCAGTTCTTC

j_call: TRBJ1-2
d_call: NA
clone_size: NA
v_call: TRBV6-5
cdr3_aa: CASRVAGPSGGYTF
cdr3_nt: TGTGCCAGCAGAGTGGCAGGGCCCAGCGGTGGCTACACCTTC

j_call: TRBJ1-5
d_call: NA
clone_size: NA
v_call: TRBV2
cdr3_aa: CASSEMISNQPQHF
cdr3_nt: TGTGCCAGCAGTGAAATGATTAGCAATCAGCCCCAGCATTTT

j_call: TRBJ1-2
d_call: TRBD1
clone_size: NA
v_call: TRBV4-3
cdr3_aa: CASSQRDRGRIYGYTF
cdr3_nt: TGCGCCAGCAGCCAACGGGACAGGGGGCGCATATATGGCTACACCTTC

j_call: TRBJ1-1
d_call: NA
clone_size: NA
v_call: TRBV19
cdr3_aa: CASSDNKNTEAFF
cdr3_nt: TGTGCCAGTAGTGACAACAAGAACACTGAAGCTTTCTTT

j_call: TRBJ2-3
d_call: TRBD2
clone_size: NA
v_call: TRBV5-1
cdr3_aa: CASSPWTSGGTDTQYF
cdr3_nt: TGCGCCAGCAGCCCATGGACTAGCGGGGGGACAGATACGCAGTATTTT

j_call: TRBJ1-6
d_call: NA
clone_size: NA
v_call: TRBV6-1
cdr3_aa: CASSEAEWGVAYNSPLHF
cdr3_nt: TGTGCCAGCAGTGAAGCCGAATGGGGGGTAGCCTATAATTCACCCCTCCACTTT

j_call: TRBJ2-7
d_call: NA
clone_size: NA
v_call: TRBV10-2
cdr3_aa: CASGQQGVGSYEQYF
cdr3_nt: TGCGCCAGCGGGCAACAGGGTGTTGGGTCCTACGAGCAGTACTTC

j_call: TRBJ1-2
d_call: NA
clone_size: NA
v_call: TRBV7-9
cdr3_aa: CASSRSYGYTF
cdr3_nt: TGTGCCAGCAGCCGTTCTTATGGCTACACCTTC

j_call: TRBJ1-1
d_call: NA
clone_size: NA
v_call: TRBV5-4
cdr3_aa: CASSLAGTKRAFF
cdr3_nt: TGTGCCAGCAGCTTGGCCGGGACAAAAAGGGCTTTCTTT

j_call: TRBJ2-3
d_call: TRBD1
clone_size: NA
v_call: TRBV19
cdr3_aa: CASSDFYRGDTQYF
cdr3_nt: TGTGCCAGTAGCGACTTCTACAGGGGGGATACGCAGTATTTT

j_call: TRBJ2-7
d_call: NA
clone_size: few
v_call: TRBV5-1
cdr3_aa: CASSLDRGSYEQYF
cdr3_nt: TGCGCCAGCAGCTTGGATCGGGGCTCCTACGAGCAGTACTTC

j_call: TRBJ2-2
d_call: NA
clone_size: few
v_call: TRBV11-2
cdr3_aa: CASSMRLDTGELFF
cdr3_nt: TGTGCCAGCAGCATGAGGTTGGACACCGGGGAGCTGTTTTTT

j_call: TRBJ1-5
d_call: NA
clone_size: NA
v_call: TRBV6-5
cdr3_aa: CASSPQGYQPQHF
cdr3_nt: TGTGCCAGCAGCCCACAGGGTTATCAGCCCCAGCATTTT

j_call: TRBJ1-6
d_call: NA
clone_size: NA
v_call: TRBV6-5
cdr3_aa: CASSRENSPLHF
cdr3_nt: TGTGCCAGCAGCCGAGAAAATTCACCCCTCCACTTT

j_call: TRBJ2-7
d_call: NA
clone_size: once
v_call: TRBV18
cdr3_aa: CASSGGDWEQYF
cdr3_nt: TGTGCCAGCTCGGGCGGGGACTGGGAGCAGTACTTC

j_call: TRBJ2-7
d_call: TRBD1
clone_size: NA
v_call: TRBV5-1
cdr3_aa: CASSYGTGGSYEQYF
cdr3_nt: TGCGCCAGCAGCTACGGGACAGGGGGCTCCTACGAGCAGTACTTC

j_call: TRBJ1-1
d_call: NA
clone_size: NA
v_call: TRBV14
cdr3_aa: CASSQLENTEAFF
cdr3_nt: TGTGCCAGCAGCCAACTGGAGAACACTGAAGCTTTCTTT

j_call: TRBJ1-1
d_call: NA
clone_size: NA
v_call: TRBV19
cdr3_aa: CASSGGIVNTEAFF
cdr3_nt: TGTGCCAGTAGTGGTGGGATCGTGAACACTGAAGCTTTCTTT

j_call: TRBJ2-1
d_call: TRBD2
clone_size: NA
v_call: TRBV18
cdr3_aa: CASSYSGDLYNEQFF
cdr3_nt: TGTGCCAGCTCATATAGCGGGGACCTCTACAATGAGCAGTTCTTC

j_call: TRBJ1-3
d_call: TRBD1
clone_size: NA
v_call: TRBV2
cdr3_aa: CASRGDRMAGNTIYF
cdr3_nt: TGTGCCAGCAGGGGGGACAGGATGGCTGGAAACACCATATATTTT

j_call: TRBJ1-2
d_call: NA
clone_size: once
v_call: TRBV5-4
cdr3_aa: CASSRGYGYTF
cdr3_nt: TGTGCCAGCAGTCGGGGATATGGCTACACCTTC

j_call: TRBJ1-1
d_call: NA
clone_size: NA
v_call: TRBV10-3
cdr3_aa: CAISEEENTEAFF
cdr3_nt: TGTGCCATCAGTGAGGAGGAGAACACTGAAGCTTTCTTT

j_call: TRBJ1-2
d_call: TRBD1
clone_size: NA
v_call: TRBV5-1
cdr3_aa: CASSSGQGPYGYTF
cdr3_nt: TGCGCCAGCAGCTCGGGACAGGGACCCTATGGCTACACCTTC

j_call: TRBJ1-3
d_call: TRBD1
clone_size: NA
v_call: TRBV3-1/TRBV3-2
cdr3_aa: CASSRQGSGNTIYF
cdr3_nt: TGTGCCAGCAGCCGACAGGGTTCTGGAAACACCATATATTTT

j_call: TRBJ1-1
d_call: NA
clone_size: NA
v_call: TRBV11-2
cdr3_aa: CASSLDLWYTEAFF
cdr3_nt: TGTGCCAGCAGCTTAGATCTCTGGTACACTGAAGCTTTCTTT

j_call: TRBJ2-7
d_call: NA
clone_size: NA
v_call: TRBV11-2
cdr3_aa: CASSLGHARDIYEQYF
cdr3_nt: TGTGCCAGCAGCTTAGGTCACGCCCGGGACATCTACGAGCAGTACTTC

j_call: TRBJ2-1
d_call: NA
clone_size: NA
v_call: TRBV7-9
cdr3_aa: CASSFKTSDEQFF
cdr3_nt: TGTGCCAGCAGCTTTAAGACTAGTGATGAGCAGTTCTTC

j_call: TRBJ2-1
d_call: TRBD2
clone_size: NA
v_call: TRBV7-2
cdr3_aa: CASSLASGGYNEQFF
cdr3_nt: TGTGCCAGCAGCTTAGCCAGCGGGGGGTACAATGAGCAGTTCTTC

j_call: TRBJ2-2
d_call: NA
clone_size: NA
v_call: TRBV5-6
cdr3_aa: CASSLTSNTGELFF
cdr3_nt: TGTGCCAGCAGCTTGACCAGCAACACCGGGGAGCTGTTTTTT

j_call: TRBJ2-3
d_call: NA
clone_size: NA
v_call: TRBV6-4
cdr3_aa: CASSAGLSTDTQYF
cdr3_nt: TGTGCCAGCAGCGCTGGACTAAGCACAGATACGCAGTATTTT

j_call: TRBJ2-1
d_call: NA
clone_size: NA
v_call: TRBV28
cdr3_aa: CASSLWQGSYNEQFF
cdr3_nt: TGTGCCAGCAGTTTATGGCAGGGGTCCTACAATGAGCAGTTCTTC

j_call: TRBJ1-1
d_call: NA
clone_size: NA
v_call: TRBV29-1
cdr3_aa: CSVGGSEAFF
cdr3_nt: TGCAGCGTTGGTGGGAGTGAAGCTTTCTTT

j_call: TRBJ2-3
d_call: TRBD1
clone_size: NA
v_call: TRBV6-5
cdr3_aa: CASSSRGQRADTQYF
cdr3_nt: TGTGCCAGCAGCTCCAGGGGACAGCGCGCAGATACGCAGTATTTT

j_call: TRBJ1-1
d_call: NA
clone_size: NA
v_call: TRBV7-8
cdr3_aa: CASHSGPGGTEAFF
cdr3_nt: TGTGCCAGTCACTCGGGGCCGGGGGGCACTGAAGCTTTCTTT

j_call: TRBJ2-3
d_call: TRBD1
clone_size: NA
v_call: TRBV4-1
cdr3_aa: CASSPWTGNTDTQYF
cdr3_nt: TGCGCCAGCAGCCCATGGACAGGGAACACAGATACGCAGTATTTT

j_call: TRBJ2-2
d_call: TRBD1
clone_size: few
v_call: TRBV27
cdr3_aa: CASSFSGGGELFF
cdr3_nt: TGTGCCAGCAGTTTTTCAGGGGGCGGGGAGCTGTTTTTT

j_call: TRBJ2-2
d_call: NA
clone_size: NA
v_call: TRBV30
cdr3_aa: CAWTGDTGELFF
cdr3_nt: TGTGCCTGGACAGGAGACACCGGGGAGCTGTTTTTT

j_call: TRBJ1-6
d_call: NA
clone_size: NA
v_call: TRBV4-1
cdr3_aa: CASRLSERGDNSPLHF
cdr3_nt: TGCGCCAGCAGACTCTCGGAGCGCGGGGATAATTCACCCCTCCACTTT

j_call: TRBJ2-7
d_call: TRBD2
clone_size: NA
v_call: TRBV5-6
cdr3_aa: CASRRGLAELSYEQYF
cdr3_nt: TGTGCCAGCAGACGGGGACTAGCGGAACTCTCCTACGAGCAGTACTTC

j_call: TRBJ1-2
d_call: NA
clone_size: NA
v_call: TRBV29-1
cdr3_aa: CSVVQGTAGYTF
cdr3_nt: TGCAGCGTTGTCCAGGGGACGGCTGGCTACACCTTC

j_call: TRBJ2-2
d_call: NA
clone_size: NA
v_call: TRBV24-1
cdr3_aa: CATSDTPGELFF
cdr3_nt: TGTGCCACCAGTGATACCCCCGGGGAGCTGTTTTTT

j_call: TRBJ1-5
d_call: NA
clone_size: few
v_call: TRBV7-9
cdr3_aa: CASSFGGNSNQPQHF
cdr3_nt: TGTGCCAGCAGCTTTGGGGGGAATAGCAATCAGCCCCAGCATTTT

j_call: TRBJ1-2
d_call: TRBD1
clone_size: NA
v_call: TRBV7-2
cdr3_aa: CASSLAGTALYGYTF
cdr3_nt: TGTGCCAGCAGCTTAGCGGGGACAGCCCTCTATGGCTACACCTTC

j_call: TRBJ2-1
d_call: TRBD1
clone_size: NA
v_call: TRBV3-1/TRBV3-2
cdr3_aa: CASSQDRGQGKRFSALSSYNEQFF
cdr3_nt: TGTGCCAGCAGCCAGGACAGGGGACAGGGGAAACGGTTTTCGGCCCTATCCTCCTACAATGAGCAGTTCTTC

j_call: TRBJ1-6
d_call: TRBD1
clone_size: few
v_call: TRBV18
cdr3_aa: CASSETGFSPLHF
cdr3_nt: TGTGCCAGCTCAGAGACAGGGTTCTCACCCCTCCACTTT

j_call: TRBJ2-2
d_call: TRBD1
clone_size: NA
v_call: TRBV27
cdr3_aa: CASSRQGGTGELFF
cdr3_nt: TGTGCCAGCAGTCGACAGGGGGGTACCGGGGAGCTGTTTTTT

j_call: TRBJ1-1
d_call: NA
clone_size: NA
v_call: TRBV7-2
cdr3_aa: CASSSFAFDVTEAFF
cdr3_nt: TGTGCCAGCAGCTCGTTCGCGTTTGATGTGACTGAAGCTTTCTTT

j_call: TRBJ1-1
d_call: NA
clone_size: once
v_call: TRBV9
cdr3_aa: CASSGDTSEAFF
cdr3_nt: TGTGCCAGCAGCGGGGACACGTCTGAAGCTTTCTTT

j_call: TRBJ1-6
d_call: NA
clone_size: NA
v_call: TRBV14
cdr3_aa: CASSQWRGGGPLHF
cdr3_nt: TGTGCCAGCAGCCAATGGAGGGGGGGTGGACCCCTCCACTTT

j_call: TRBJ1-2
d_call: NA
clone_size: few
v_call: TRBV6-6
cdr3_aa: CASSYSGVKEGYTF
cdr3_nt: TGTGCCAGCAGTTACTCGGGGGTAAAAGAGGGCTACACCTTC

j_call: TRBJ2-2
d_call: NA
clone_size: NA
v_call: TRBV11-2
cdr3_aa: CASILGAGLSGELFF
cdr3_nt: TGTGCCAGCATTCTCGGTGCAGGGCTGAGCGGGGAGCTGTTTTTT